This T cell receptor beta chain stems from a study of Graves' ophthalmopathy and Graves' hyperthyroidism. CDR1 and CDR2 (germline): SGHTA, FQGNSA. The V gene end was trimmed by 4 bases and the J gene end by 7 bases; junction bases not matched to a gene: 14. The CDR3 is made up of 16 amino acids. Amplification targeted the TCR beta CDR3 regions, with RNA transcripts as the source material. Investigators did first-round RT-PCR with HTBI primers, then second-round multiplex PCR. One entry per CDR3 protein results from TCRdb running MiXCR on the multiplex PCR reads. The table records 350,000 to 400,000 distinct CDR3 sequences, 15% of them present only once. This clonotype occurred a few times.

This TCR derives from a woman aged 18-29 years with stable Graves' hyperthyroidism. V is TRBV7-2 and J is TRBJ2-5; 8 bases line up with TRBD1. Sequenced material: peripheral blood. CDR3 DNA sequence: TGTGCCAGCAGCTCCCGATTGACAGGGGCCTTGCGGACCCAGTACTTC. Amino acid sequence: CASSSRLTGALRTQYF.